Included here is one T cell receptor (beta chain) sequence, with context. The target antigen is unknown. The entry originates in a study of type 1 regulatory T cells. Study-wide background: An in vitro protocol generated T-allo10, a Tr1-enriched, alloantigen-specific CD4 T cell product.

In TCRdb, the reads were re-called with MiXCR into one record per CDR3 protein. The sample lists roughly 68,000 distinct CDR3 sequences, 55% to 80% seen once, with 7.6% in the top ten. The source of this sequence is a human donor in good health. Sequencing was carried out using cultured T cells, either the whole culture or a sorted T cell fraction (not recorded which). Documented subset: Tr1-enriched cell product generated in vitro against host alloantigens.

CDR3: CASSLTGGEGTDTQYF. CDR3 bases: TGCGCCAGCAGCTTGACAGGGGGCGAGGGCACAGATACGCAGTATTTT. The V gene is TRBV5-1, the J gene TRBJ2-3; TRBD1 aligns across 9 bases. The junction had 4 bases not matched to a gene; V was cut back by 1 base and J by 1 base. CDR3 length: 16 amino acids. CDR1 and CDR2 from the germline V gene are SGHRS and YFSETQ. Supplemented by reference TRBV5-1 and TRBJ2-3, the full variable domain reads KAGVTQTPRYLIKTRGQQVTLSCSPISGHRSVSWYQQTPGQGLQFLFEYFSETQRNKGNFPGRFSGRQFSNSRSEMNVSTLELGDSALYLCASSLTGGEGTDTQYFGPGTRLTVL.